This TCR beta chain was sequenced in a study of T cell responses to AZD1222 COVID-19 vaccine. Sequencing used immunoSEQ multiplex PCR; TCRdb keeps in-frame clones, though not all of them. The sample consists of tens of thousands of clones, about 92% of them appearing once. About this clone: The target antigen is unknown.

Findings and caveats of the study: Of the AZD1222 recipients, only 5 or 6 were seropositive at baseline.

Germline V CDR1 and CDR2: SGHAT, FQDESV (reference sequence). This CDR3 region has 12 residues. V gave up 5 bases and J gave up 4 bases, with 7 bases separating them. The input for sequencing was peripheral blood, taken on day 0 of AZD1222 vaccination. This clonotype was sampled from an adult in good health. The chain links TRBV11-1 to TRBJ2-3, with D possibly matching TRBD2 (5 bases). The CDR3 DNA reads as TGTGCCAGCAGCGACGGGGCAGATACGCAGTATTTT. Its protein product is CASSDGADTQYF.